These T cell receptor beta chains were read from a single sample in a study of blood T cells in healthy people across ages. TCRdb redid the calling of the 5' RACE reads with MiXCR, one entry per CDR3 protein. The top ten hold around 0.7% of the sample, which has 800,000 to 1,300,000 distinct CDR3 sequences, roughly a quarter seen once. The same sample was also studied in work on T cells of mothers and their children.

Sequenced input: blood. These receptors all come from a girl aged 2 to 9 in good health. CDR3s include the opening cysteine and the closing phenylalanine or tryptophan.

TRBV20-1 CSASSPKSSYNEQFF
TRBV2 CASSSLAEGDRIDYEQYF
TRBV29-1 CSVGTSGANVLTF
TRBV20-1 CSARDGREGNIQYF
TRBV12-3/TRBV12-4 CASQQLTPGTDTQYF
TRBV20-1 CSARDGGGISNQPQHF
TRBV6-6 CASSHTTGLGNSPLHF
TRBV11-1 CASSQTGQGGRNEQFF
TRBV12-3/TRBV12-4 CASSLSGVGQPQHF
TRBV29-1 CSVDGLSDTQYF
TRBV7-9 CASSFTSGALSYEQYF
TRBV7-9 CAGSQLGAGELFF
TRBV25-1 CASRSTGAANEKLFF
TRBV29-1 CSVESVLGQGRTQYF
TRBV28 CASSLSGLAVITDTQYF
TRBV7-3 CASSPLAGGVETQYF
TRBV29-1 CSVGGAGSETQYF
TRBV12-3/TRBV12-4 CASSLEGLGAEQYF
TRBV27 CASSLSLQFYEQYF
TRBV5-1 CASSSHGHGEKLFF
TRBV6-5 CASTYGWGYGYTF
TRBV7-6 CASSLSSGENVLYEQYF
TRBV6-5 CASKAGFNGYTF
TRBV20-1 CSANTGAGQYF
TRBV6-2/TRBV6-3 CASSWGAGGGETQYF
TRBV5-6 CASSFWESGSPLHF
TRBV29-1 CTTTQGLTNEQFF
TRBV7-2 CASSAIGDEQYF
TRBV20-1 CSASDFRATYNEQFF
TRBV9 CASSVDRGGTYNEQFF
TRBV11-2 CASSLGGTNYGYTF
TRBV24-1 CATSDPTTYQETQYF
TRBV27 CASRPGTGGYTF
TRBV29-1 CSETDGPGETQYF
TRBV5-6 CASSFAGGAGGIIRGETQYF
TRBV9 CASSVVMGVEQFF
TRBV29-1 CSVERSEGAYGYTF
TRBV10-3 CAIGGQGIGNTEAFF
TRBV6-5 CASSYTMGLASRNIQYF
TRBV11-2 CASSSTGKSPLHF
TRBV4-3 CASSQDRNRATGELFF
TRBV6-5 CASSYSTGELFF
TRBV12-3/TRBV12-4 CASTPFDRTGAFF
TRBV2 CASSRDRVEEKLFF
TRBV2 CASGADTLTDTQYF
TRBV24-1 CATSDHGGLLNTGELFF
TRBV29-1 CSVDGQGWETQYF
TRBV19 CASTVSGANVLTF
TRBV20-1 CSARDLAGGTYEQYF
TRBV11-2 CASSRTTGMGTEQYF
TRBV15 CATSREGTAYEQYF
TRBV20-1 CSAETSGVPYEQYF
TRBV10-3 CAISPDRQYGYTF
TRBV5-1 CASSLIGSSSGANVLTF
TRBV7-9 CASSLIEREGAFF